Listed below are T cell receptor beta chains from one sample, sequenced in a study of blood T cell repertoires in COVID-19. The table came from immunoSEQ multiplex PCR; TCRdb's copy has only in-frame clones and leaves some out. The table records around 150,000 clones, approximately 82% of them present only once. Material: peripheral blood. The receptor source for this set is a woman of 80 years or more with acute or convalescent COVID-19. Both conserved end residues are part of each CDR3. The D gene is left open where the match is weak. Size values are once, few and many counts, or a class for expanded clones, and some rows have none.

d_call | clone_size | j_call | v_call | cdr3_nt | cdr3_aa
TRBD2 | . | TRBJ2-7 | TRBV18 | TGTGCCAGCTCACTTACTAGCGGGAGCTCCTACGAGCAGTACTTC | CASSLTSGSSYEQYF
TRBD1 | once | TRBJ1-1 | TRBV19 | TGTGCCAGTAGTATAGGCCCCGTGACAGGGGGCACTGAAGCTTTCTTT | CASSIGPVTGGTEAFF
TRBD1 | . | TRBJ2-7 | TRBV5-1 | TGCGCCAGCAGCAAGGACAGGGTATCCTACGAGCAGTACTTC | CASSKDRVSYEQYF
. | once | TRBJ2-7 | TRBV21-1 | TGTGCCAGCAAATTGACTAGCTACGAGCAGTACTTC | CASKLTSYEQYF
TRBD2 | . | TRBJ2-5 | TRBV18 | TGTGCCAGCTCACCAGGGACTAGCGGACCGTACCAAGAGACCCAGTACTTC | CASSPGTSGPYQETQYF
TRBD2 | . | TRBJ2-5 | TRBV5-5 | TGTGCCAGCAGCTTGGTGGCGGGAGATCACCAGTACTTC | CASSLVAGDHQYF
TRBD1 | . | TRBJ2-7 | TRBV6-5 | TGTGCCAGCAGTTACGACAGGGCTACCTACGAGCAGTACTTC | CASSYDRATYEQYF
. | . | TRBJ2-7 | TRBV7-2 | TGTGCCAGCAGCTTAACACTAGTGTCCGACGAGCAGTACTTC | CASSLTLVSDEQYF
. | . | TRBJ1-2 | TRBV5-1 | TGCGCCAGCAGCGGGGCAGGGACTTCTCCCTATGGCTACACCTTC | CASSGAGTSPYGYTF
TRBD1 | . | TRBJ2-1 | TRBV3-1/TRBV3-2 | TGTGCCAGCAGCCGACAGGGGGCTCGGTACAATGAGCAGTTCTTC | CASSRQGARYNEQFF
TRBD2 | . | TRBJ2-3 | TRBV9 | TGTGCCAGCAGCACGGGACTAGCGGGAGGCACAGATACGCAGTATTTT | CASSTGLAGGTDTQYF